This T cell receptor beta chain was documented in a study of T cell responses to AZD1222 COVID-19 vaccine. Study-wide points: CD4 TCRs associated with vaccination spanned spike, dominating at 160-218 and 743-854. White British ancestry dominated among donors, who included more females, and clonal diversity was possibly underestimated.

The data were produced by immunoSEQ multiplex PCR, yet TCRdb's version contains in-frame clones alone and is incomplete. The sample records some 130,000 clones, about 93% being singletons. On this clone: The target antigen is unknown.

The sequenced sample was peripheral blood, obtained on day 0 of AZD1222 vaccination. The sequence was collected from an adult in good health.

The CDR3 loop is CASSLLRSNTGELFF. CDR3 in DNA: TGTGCCAGCAGCTTGTTGCGGTCGAACACCGGGGAGCTGTTTTTT. The chain couples TRBV5-4 to TRBJ2-2; D ambiguous. Trimming took off 1 base at V and 0 bases at J, with 7 bases between the two ends. The CDR3 is 15 residues long. The germline CDR1 and CDR2 sequences are SGHNT and YYREEE (reference sequence).